This record looks at one T cell receptor (beta chain) sequence and its context. Its antigen has not been determined. Nothing much larger sits one base from this clone, and base qualities are not available. The sample originates from a study of T cell changes during pregnancy in multiple sclerosis (dated by TCRdb to about 2019). Regarding the study in general: The study examined how the T cell repertoire changed over the course of pregnancy in women with multiple sclerosis.

The germline V gene encodes CDR1 SGHRS and CDR2 YFSETQ. Ends trimmed: V by 0 bases, J by 9 bases; bases unmatched to a gene: 9. From the cysteine through the phenylalanine, the CDR3 covers 15 amino acids. Just CDR3 DNA is preserved here, 45 bases in frame from base 1. The library relied on the immunoSEQ multiplex PCR assay. In TCRdb, the immuneACCESS table is reduced to in-frame sequences with V and J assigned. These tables do not hold every clone; where another copy was compared, an unresolved V gene accounts for under half, and the others remain unexplained. This sample is represented by 100,000 or so clones; 90% to 95% of them were singletons. The ten biggest clones cover under 2% of the sample.

The sample in question was peripheral blood, obtained after pregnancy. The rearrangement combines TRBV5-1 with TRBJ2-1; 7 middle bases align to TRBD2. The source is a female donor in good health, enrolled as a control in a pregnancy study. The CDR3 in this case is CASSLAIGGSGEQFF. The sequenced DNA is TGCGCCAGCAGCTTGGCGATAGGCGGGAGCGGTGAGCAGTTCTTC.